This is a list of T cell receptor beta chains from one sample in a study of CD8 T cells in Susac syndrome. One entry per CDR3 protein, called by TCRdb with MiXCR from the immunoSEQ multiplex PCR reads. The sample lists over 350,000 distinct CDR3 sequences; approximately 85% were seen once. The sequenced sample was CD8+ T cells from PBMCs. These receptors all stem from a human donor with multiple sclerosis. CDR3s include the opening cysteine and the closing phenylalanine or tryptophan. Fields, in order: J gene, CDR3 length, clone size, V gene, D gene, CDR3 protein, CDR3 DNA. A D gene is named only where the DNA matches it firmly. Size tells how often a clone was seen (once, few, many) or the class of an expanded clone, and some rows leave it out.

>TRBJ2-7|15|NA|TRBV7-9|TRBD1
CASSELDRGTHEQYF
TGTGCCAGCAGCGAGCTGGACAGGGGTACCCACGAGCAGTACTTC
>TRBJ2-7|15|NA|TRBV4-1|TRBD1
CASSQGAGTGYEQYF
TGCGCCAGCAGCCAAGGGGCTGGGACAGGATACGAGCAGTACTTC
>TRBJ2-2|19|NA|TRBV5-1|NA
CASSFLPRGRGANTGELFF
TGCGCCAGCAGTTTTCTGCCGCGGGGGCGAGGAGCGAACACCGGGGAGCTGTTTTTT
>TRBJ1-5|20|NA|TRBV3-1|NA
CASRRVLRPKNYWSYQPQHF
TGTGCCAGCAGACGCGTCCTAAGACCCAAGAATTATTGGTCTTATCAGCCCCAGCATTTT
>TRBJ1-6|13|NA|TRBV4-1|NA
CASSREGNSPLHF
TGCGCCAGCAGCCGGGAGGGAAATTCACCCCTCCACTTT
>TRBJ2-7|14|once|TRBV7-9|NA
CASSLLGTWREQYF
TGTGCCAGCAGCTTACTGGGCACTTGGCGCGAGCAGTACTTC
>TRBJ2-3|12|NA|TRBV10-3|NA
CAISEGTDTQYF
TGTGCCATCAGTGAAGGAACAGATACGCAGTATTTT
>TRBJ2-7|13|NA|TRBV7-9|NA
CASSRTDSYEQYF
TGTGCCAGCAGCCGGACGGACTCCTACGAGCAGTACTTC
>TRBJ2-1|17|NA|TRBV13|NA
CASSYSHRERSYNEQFF
TGTGCCAGCAGCTACTCTCATCGGGAGCGCTCCTACAATGAGCAGTTCTTC
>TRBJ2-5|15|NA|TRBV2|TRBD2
CASTGLAGAQETQYF
TGTGCCAGCACGGGACTAGCGGGGGCCCAAGAGACCCAGTACTTC
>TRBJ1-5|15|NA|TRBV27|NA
CASSLSGWGNQPQHF
TGTGCCAGCAGTTTATCAGGGTGGGGCAATCAGCCCCAGCATTTT
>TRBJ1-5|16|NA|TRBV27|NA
CASLPAKSMLNQPQHF
TGTGCCAGCCTTCCAGCCAAGTCCATGTTAAATCAGCCCCAGCATTTT
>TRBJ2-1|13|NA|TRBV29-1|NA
CRAERVASYEQFF
TGCAGAGCTGAGCGGGTGGCTTCGTATGAGCAGTTCTTC
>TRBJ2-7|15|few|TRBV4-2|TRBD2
CASSQESSGSYEQYF
TGTGCCAGCAGCCAAGAGTCTAGCGGCTCCTACGAGCAGTACTTC
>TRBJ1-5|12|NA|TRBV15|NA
CATSPVGQPQHF
TGTGCCACCAGCCCCGTGGGACAGCCCCAGCATTTT
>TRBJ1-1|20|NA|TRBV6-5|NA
CASSYSRLRDKDIMNTEAFF
TGTGCCAGCAGTTACTCGCGCCTTCGGGACAAAGATATTATGAACACTGAAGCTTTCTTT
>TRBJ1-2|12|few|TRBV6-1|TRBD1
CASSLGQDGYTF
TGTGCCAGCAGTTTAGGACAGGATGGCTACACCTTC
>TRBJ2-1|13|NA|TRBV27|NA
CASSLSRHNEQFF
TGTGCCAGCAGTTTATCAAGACACAATGAGCAGTTCTTC
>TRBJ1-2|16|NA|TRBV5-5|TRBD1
CASSSGTAVSVYGYTF
TGTGCCAGCAGCTCTGGGACAGCCGTGTCCGTCTATGGCTACACCTTC
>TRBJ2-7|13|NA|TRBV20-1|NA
CSASRQESYEQYF
TGCAGTGCTAGCCGACAGGAATCCTACGAGCAGTACTTC
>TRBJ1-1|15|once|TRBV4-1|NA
CASSQDLGMNTEAFF
TGCGCCAGCAGCCAAGATTTAGGAATGAACACTGAAGCTTTCTTT
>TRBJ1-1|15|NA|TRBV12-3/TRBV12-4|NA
CASRSWEVTNTEAFF
TGTGCCAGCAGATCCTGGGAAGTGACGAACACTGAAGCTTTCTTT
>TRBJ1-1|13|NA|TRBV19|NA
CASSPRGLAEAFF
TGTGCCAGCAGCCCTCGGGGGCTCGCTGAAGCTTTCTTT
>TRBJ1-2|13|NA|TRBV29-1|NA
CSVEWPGVYGYTF
TGCAGCGTTGAATGGCCAGGGGTCTATGGCTACACCTTC
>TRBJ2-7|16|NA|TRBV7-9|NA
CASSAVMAGEAYEQYF
TGTGCCAGCAGCGCGGTCATGGCAGGGGAGGCCTACGAGCAGTACTTC
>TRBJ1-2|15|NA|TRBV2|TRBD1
CANIVVRQGVYGYTF
TGTGCCAACATCGTCGTGCGACAGGGGGTATATGGCTACACCTTC
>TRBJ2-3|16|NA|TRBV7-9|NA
CASSIQEGSSTDTQYF
TGTGCCAGCAGCATTCAGGAGGGGTCTAGCACAGATACGCAGTATTTT
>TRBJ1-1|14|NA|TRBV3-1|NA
CASSQGGPDTEAFF
TGTGCCAGCAGCCAAGGGGGGCCGGACACTGAAGCTTTCTTT
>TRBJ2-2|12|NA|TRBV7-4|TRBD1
CASIRGPGELFF
TGTGCCAGCATCAGGGGGCCCGGGGAGCTGTTTTTT
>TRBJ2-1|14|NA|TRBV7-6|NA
CASSLSPRYNEQFF
TGTGCCAGCAGCTTATCTCCCCGGTACAATGAGCAGTTCTTC
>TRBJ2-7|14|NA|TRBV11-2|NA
CASSWGGTYYEQYF
TGTGCCAGCAGCTGGGGCGGGACATACTACGAGCAGTACTTC
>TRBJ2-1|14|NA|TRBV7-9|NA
CASRGQGGINEQFF
TGTGCCAGCCGTGGGCAGGGGGGGATCAATGAGCAGTTCTTC
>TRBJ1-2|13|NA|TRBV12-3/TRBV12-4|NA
CASAPSPGYGYTF
TGTGCCAGCGCCCCATCCCCGGGCTATGGCTACACCTTC
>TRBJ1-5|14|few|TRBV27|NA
CASSLPGPNQPQHF
TGTGCCAGCAGTTTACCAGGGCCCAATCAGCCCCAGCATTTT
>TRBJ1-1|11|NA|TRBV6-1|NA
CASSDHLEAFF
TGTGCCAGCAGTGACCACCTTGAAGCTTTCTTT
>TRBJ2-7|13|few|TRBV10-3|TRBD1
CAIRPGQVYEQYF
TGTGCCATCAGGCCGGGACAGGTCTACGAGCAGTACTTC
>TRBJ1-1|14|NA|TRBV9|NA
CASSVAEWLDEAFF
TGTGCCAGCAGCGTAGCTGAGTGGTTGGATGAAGCTTTCTTT
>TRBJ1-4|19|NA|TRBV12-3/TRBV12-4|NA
CASSFLGQGFGQLMKNCFF
NA